This TCR beta chain is drawn from a study of beta chain features in type 1 diabetes. The study, taken as a whole, reports: When VDJ junctions were examined, type 1 diabetes patients showed fewer insertions and more deletions. Across all four CD4+ subsets, people with type 1 diabetes showed modestly shorter TCRB CDR3s.

The germline V gene has CDR1 MNHEY and CDR2 SMNVEV (reference sequence). The CDR3 runs to 15 residues. V was pared by 5 bases and J by 5 bases, with 9 bases of the junction left unmatched. TCRB transcripts that were expressed got sequenced, as all of the isolated RNA had been reverse transcribed. The method was immunoSEQ multiplex PCR; TCRdb's version includes in-frame clones alone and lacks a portion of them. The data contain more than 250,000 clones, roughly 25% of them seen just once; the ten biggest clones take up around 0.011%. The collection from each donor was one heparinised blood draw averaging around 100 mL. Using CD45RO/CCR7/CD25/CD127/CD95/CD27, CD4+ naive, central memory, regulatory and stem cell-like memory cells were sorted. This clone turned up a few times. Its antigen is not identified.

This receptor was obtained from a woman aged 25-40 years with type 1 diabetes. Sequencing used naive CD4+ T cells from blood. The chain combines TRBV27 with TRBJ2-7; TRBD2 matches 10 bases. Written as DNA, the CDR3 is TGTGCCAGCAGTCCCCCAGCCGGGACTAGCGACGAGCAGTACTTC. This gives the protein CASSPPAGTSDEQYF.